The present entry profiles one T cell receptor beta chain with its context. The antigen is undetermined. The data stem from a study of naive and memory T cell subsets. Both TRBC1 and TRBC2 were covered by a beta constant-region primer of two equimolar oligonucleotides. Ligated cDNA was amplified by four rounds of PCR with nested alpha and beta constant-region primers and SP2. TCRdb processed the UMI-ligation and nested PCR reads anew with MiXCR; each CDR3 protein has one entry. The sample consists of 30,000 to 40,000 distinct CDR3 sequences, around a sixth of them appearing once. Study results and limitations: Between naive and memory subsets, TCR abundance power law exponents differed. TCR counts from RNA may reflect activation-linked expression changes. Gini index rose across naive, CM, EM and EMRA in CD4 and CD8. Over 90% of naive TCR sequences appeared only once after error correction, unlike memory subsets.

The CDR3 contains 14 residues. Germline CDR1 SGHRS, CDR2 YFSETQ. V was trimmed by 0 bases and J by 3 bases, leaving 9 bases between them. The TCR sequence derives from a human donor in good health. The rearrangement uses TRBV5-1 and TRBJ1-1, with D perhaps TRBD1 (5 bases). Sequencing input: effector memory CD4+ T cells from blood. Subset noted: effector memory, CD45RA- CD27-. CDR3 loop: CASSLADTDTEAFF. CDR3 nucleotides: TGCGCCAGCAGCTTGGCGGACACGGACACTGAAGCTTTCTTT. The whole variable domain, remainder taken from reference TRBV5-1 and TRBJ1-1, is KAGVTQTPRYLIKTRGQQVTLSCSPISGHRSVSWYQQTPGQGLQFLFEYFSETQRNKGNFPGRFSGRQFSNSRSEMNVSTLELGDSALYLCASSLADTDTEAFFGQGTRLTVV.